A single sample is the source of the 31 T cell receptor beta chains below, sequenced in a study of neurological immune-mediated disorders. TCRdb redid the calling of the 5' RACE reads with MiXCR, one entry per CDR3 protein. The sample holds approximately 39,000 distinct CDR3 sequences; 7% to 8.5% are singletons and the top ten take under 6.5%. Sequencing input: CD4+ T cells from blood. These receptors were collected from a middle-aged man in good health.

The sample holds many counts of this clonotype. This sequence joins TRBV7-2 and TRBJ1-2; TRBD1 aligns across 9 bases. The CDR3 runs to 14 residues. CDR1 is SGHTA and CDR2 is FQGNSA in the germline V gene. The J segment lost 5 bases and the V segment lost 2 bases, leaving 3 bases of the junction unmatched. CDR3 loop: CASSLNRGRYGYTF. CDR3 DNA sequence: TGTGCCAGCAGCTTAAACAGGGGGCGGTATGGCTACACCTTC.

The chain uses TRBV20-1 and TRBJ2-5; 12 nucleotides align to TRBD2. The V gene's germline CDR1 is DFQATT and CDR2 SNEGSKA (reference sequence). The CDR3 has 16 residues. The V segment lost 1 base and the J segment 2 bases; nucleotides outside the gene matches: 5. The CDR3 here is CSARGTSGRPQETQYF. The CDR3 nucleotides are TGCAGTGCTAGAGGAACTAGCGGGAGGCCTCAAGAGACCCAGTACTTC.

In this sample, this clonotype turned up many times. The genes are TRBV20-1 and TRBJ2-7; TRBD2 matches at 10 bases. Germline V gene lookup returns CDR1 DFQATT and CDR2 SNEGSKA (reference sequence). Trimming at V came to 0 bases and at J to 1 base, leaving 3 bases not matched to a gene. The CDR3 is 15 amino acids. The CDR3 DNA reads TGCAGTGCTAGAGATCTAGCGGGGGCTTCCTACGAGCAGTACTTC. Its translation is CSARDLAGASYEQYF.

At least ten counts were recorded for this clonotype. The V gene is TRBV28, the J gene TRBJ2-4, with 8 positions matching TRBD1. CDR3 length: 13 amino acids. After removal of 4 bases from V and 15 bases from J, the junction contained 11 bases not matched to a gene. CDR1 MDHEN and CDR2 SYDVKM come from the germline V gene. In nucleotides, the CDR3 is TGTGCCAGCAGTTCAATGGACAGGGTATTAAGGTACTTC. Translated: CASSSMDRVLRYF.

This clonotype was detected many times. The V call is TRBV12-3 or TRBV12-4, the J call TRBJ2-3, with 10 bases matching TRBD1. J lost 5 bases, V lost 4 bases, and 9 bases had no gene match. CDR3 length equals 16 residues. The CDR3 here is CASSSARTGGRDTQYF. CDR3 DNA sequence: TGTGCCAGCAGTTCAGCAAGGACAGGGGGTAGAGATACGCAGTATTTT.

This clonotype was picked up many times. The chain has TRBV6-5 and TRBJ1-1; D call uncertain. V lost 0 bases, J lost 5 bases, and 13 bases lay in between. CDR3 length: 15 amino acids. Germline assignment: CDR1 MNHEY and CDR2 SVGAGI. CDR3 amino acids: CASSYSGRSGTEAFF. The CDR3 DNA is TGTGCCAGCAGTTACTCGGGCAGGTCGGGTACTGAAGCTTTCTTT.

The table lists this clonotype with many counts. The chain uses TRBV9 and TRBJ2-7; D may match TRBD1 or TRBD2 (5 bases each). This CDR3 has 14 amino acids. Germline V CDR1 and CDR2: SGDLS, YYNGEE. V was clipped by 4 bases and J by 2 bases, with 13 bases between them. CDR3 nucleotides: TGTGCCAGCAGCATTGGGGACCCAGCCTACGAGCAGTACTTC. Encoded protein: CASSIGDPAYEQYF.

In this sample, this clonotype turned up many times. J is TRBJ1-5 and V is TRBV6-2 or TRBV6-3; maybe TRBD1 (6 bases). There are 20 residues in the CDR3. V gave up 0 bases and J gave up 4 bases, with 25 bases separating them. CDR1 and CDR2 from the germline V gene are MNHEY and SVGEGT. The CDR3 region has the DNA TGTGCCAGCAGTTACTCGATCGGTGGCGGAACCGGGACACATAATCAGCCCCAGCATTTT. It is translated as CASSYSIGGGTGTHNQPQHF.

This clonotype appeared once. Here the CDR3 DNA reads TGCAGCGCTAGCGGTCCCTACGAGCAGTACTTC. Encoded protein: CSASGPYEQYF. V and J are TRBV29-1 and TRBJ2-7; 7 positions agree with TRBD2. This CDR3 has 11 residues. V was pared by 7 bases and J by 2 bases, with 2 bases of the junction left unmatched. CDR1 is SQVTM, CDR2 ANQGSEA, per germline.

Relative to its sample, this clonotype is medium-sized. The J gene is TRBJ1-5, the V gene TRBV27; 9 nucleotides match TRBD1. Germline values: CDR1 MNHEY, CDR2 SMNVEV (reference sequence). Trimming cost V 3 bases and J 6 bases; bases outside gene matches: 6. This CDR3 spans 15 amino acids. This CDR3 reads CASSFGTGNSQPQHF. CDR3 in DNA: TGTGCCAGCAGTTTCGGGACAGGGAATAGTCAGCCCCAGCATTTT.

This clonotype was recorded many times. The CDR3 here is CASSPDRAKGVNEKLFF. The CDR3 nucleotides read TGTGCCAGCAGCCCAGACAGGGCGAAGGGGGTAAATGAAAAACTGTTTTTT. The chain employs TRBV7-2 and TRBJ1-4, with 7 nucleotides matching TRBD1. The V and J ends lost 5 bases and 5 bases, in that order; junction bases with no gene match: 14. Germline lookup yields CDR1 SGHTA and CDR2 FQGNSA. The CDR3 spans 17 residues.

This clonotype was seen at least ten times. The rearrangement links TRBV5-1 to TRBJ2-2; 11 bases match TRBD2. Germline-derived CDR1 and CDR2 are SGHRS and YFSETQ. V trimming: 2 bases; J trimming: 2 bases; junction bases outside the gene matches: 8. The CDR3 extends over 18 amino acids. The CDR3 here is CASSLGPGLAANTGELFF. In nucleotides, the CDR3 is TGCGCCAGCAGCTTAGGCCCGGGACTAGCGGCAAACACCGGGGAGCTGTTTTTT.

This clonotype was seen repeatedly, ten times or more. The chain is built from TRBV4-2 and TRBJ2-1; the D is unclear. V was shortened by 5 bases and J by 0 bases, with 14 bases between the two germline ends. From germline, CDR1 is LGHNA and CDR2 YNFKEQ. There are 16 residues in the CDR3. The CDR3 reads CASSSAAGTSYNEQFF. The CDR3 DNA is TGTGCCAGCAGCTCTGCGGCCGGAACCTCCTACAATGAGCAGTTCTTC.

Ten or more counts support this clonotype. The chain is built from TRBV6-2 or TRBV6-3 and TRBJ2-7, with D possibly matching TRBD1 (5 bases). Germline V gene lookup returns CDR1 MNHEY and CDR2 SVGEGT. Trimming stripped 6 bases from V and 2 bases from J, with 17 bases between. CDR3 length equals 15 residues. DNA of the CDR3: TGTGCCAGCAGAACCCAGGGATGGGGCCCCTACGAGCAGTACTTC. Amino acids: CASRTQGWGPYEQYF.

This clonotype was detected ten times or more. This chain connects TRBV20-1 to TRBJ2-3; D gene uncertain. V was cut by 1 base and J by 4 bases, with 3 bases left in between. The CDR3 has 11 residues. The germline gives CDR1 DFQATT, CDR2 SNEGSKA (reference sequence). CDR3 in amino acids: CSARGSDTQYF. CDR3 sequence (DNA): TGCAGTGCTAGAGGCTCAGATACGCAGTATTTT.

This clonotype was detected ten times or more. The V and J genes are TRBV5-1 and TRBJ2-5; TRBD2 might be the D (7 bases). The germline V gene encodes CDR1 SGHRS and CDR2 YFSETQ. CDR3 length: 14 residues. V was shortened by 2 bases and J by 2 bases, with 10 bases between the two germline ends. CDR3 protein: CASSLGGGQETQYF. CDR3 bases: TGCGCCAGCAGCTTAGGGGGGGGACAAGAGACCCAGTACTTC.

The V call is TRBV5-1, the J call TRBJ2-5; D gene uncertain. With the DNA end fitting TRBJ2-7 better, the J assignment may be wrong. This CDR3 spans 14 amino acids. Germline loops: CDR1 SGHRS, CDR2 YFSETQ. In DNA, the CDR3 is TGCGCCAGCAGCCCGAGTGGCACGGCAATCGAGCAGTACTTC. Translated, it gives CASSPSGTAIEQYF.

Ten or more counts support this clonotype. The V call is TRBV20-1, the J call TRBJ2-2; perhaps TRBD2 as D (6 bases). Germline V gene lookup returns CDR1 DFQATT and CDR2 SNEGSKA (reference sequence). The CDR3 covers 15 residues. Trimming removed 2 bases at V and 6 bases at J, with 16 bases between. CDR3 region: CSARLRRGSAGELFF. The CDR3 coding sequence is TGCAGTGCTAGACTGAGGCGGGGATCGGCCGGGGAGCTGTTTTTT.

This clonotype was counted ten times or more. J is TRBJ2-1 and V is TRBV20-1; 10 bases fit TRBD2. V shed 1 base and J 0 bases; nucleotides not matched to a gene: 0. The CDR3 has 15 amino acids. Germline V CDR1 and CDR2: DFQATT, SNEGSKA (reference sequence). CDR3 amino acids: CSARGTSGSYNEQFF. CDR3 sequence (DNA): TGCAGTGCTAGAGGGACTAGCGGCTCCTACAATGAGCAGTTCTTC.

This clonotype was observed at least ten times. The V call is TRBV5-1, the J call TRBJ2-3, with unresolved D. Trimming stripped 6 bases from V and 2 bases from J, with 10 bases between. The germline gives CDR1 SGHRS, CDR2 YFSETQ. The CDR3 sequence is 13 residues long. The CDR3 region is CASTPHSTDTQYF. The CDR3 DNA sequence: TGCGCCAGCACCCCCCACTCCACAGATACGCAGTATTTT.

This clonotype was recorded a few times. V usage is TRBV18 and J usage is TRBJ1-5; a possible D gene is TRBD1 (5 bases). This CDR3 is built from 14 residues. The V end was cut by 3 bases, the J end by 7 bases, with 13 bases between. The germline CDR1 and CDR2 sequences are KGHSH and LQKENI. The CDR3 protein is CASSPSGEGQPQHF. The CDR3 DNA sequence: TGTGCCAGCTCACCGTCGGGGGAAGGACAGCCCCAGCATTTT. The whole variable domain, remainder taken from reference TRBV18 and TRBJ1-5, is NAGVMQNPRHLVRRRGQEARLRCSPMKGHSHVYWYRQLPEEGLKFMVYLQKENIIDESGMPKERFSAEFPKEGPSILRIQQVVRGDSAAYFCASSPSGEGQPQHFGDGTRLSIL.

This clonotype was counted ten times or more. This chain links TRBV25-1 with TRBJ2-7, with 13 nucleotides matching TRBD2. The CDR3 totals 14 residues. From germline, CDR1 is MGHDK and CDR2 SYGVNS. V lost 8 bases and J lost 5; bases outside the gene matches: 6. CDR3 nucleotide sequence: TGTGCCAGCGCAAGACTAGCGGGAGGTAACGAGCAGTACTTC. This encodes CASARLAGGNEQYF.

This clonotype has just a few counts. The chain uses TRBV4-2 and TRBJ1-5; a possible D gene is TRBD1 (6 bases). Germline CDR1 is LGHNA and CDR2 is YNFKEQ. Trimming pared 3 bases from V and 7 bases from J, leaving 19 bases between. This CDR3 is built from 16 residues. In nucleotides, the CDR3 is TGTGCCAGCAGCCAGTCAGGGGCAGGGGTGAGGCAGCCCCAGCATTTT. It encodes CASSQSGAGVRQPQHF.

This clonotype was seen at least ten times. The V and J genes are TRBV5-1 and TRBJ2-3, with D perhaps given as TRBD1 or TRBD2 (5 bases each). The V gene's germline CDR1 is SGHRS and CDR2 YFSETQ. V was trimmed by 0 bases and J by 6 bases, leaving 11 bases between them. CDR3 length equals 14 residues. CDR3 nucleotides: TGCGCCAGCAGCTTGGCACGGGGCTGGGATACGCAGTATTTT. This translates into CASSLARGWDTQYF.

Ten or more counts support this clonotype. V usage is TRBV5-1 and J usage is TRBJ2-7; 7 positions agree with TRBD2. Germline CDR1 SGHRS, CDR2 YFSETQ. Trimming took 6 bases from V and 6 from J; bases not matched to a gene: 9. This CDR3 region has 13 residues. The CDR3 sequence is CASKGRENSEQYF. The CDR3 DNA reads TGCGCCAGCAAGGGGCGGGAGAACAGCGAGCAGTACTTC.

This clonotype was counted at least ten times. The chain uses TRBV7-2 and TRBJ2-3; 8 nucleotides line up with TRBD2. The CDR3 has 15 amino acids. J lost 6 bases, V lost 5 bases, and 10 bases had no gene match. Germline CDR1 is SGHTA and CDR2 is FQGNSA. The CDR3 bases are TGTGCCAGCAGCCCCTGGACTAGCACAAGCGATACGCAGTATTTT. Its protein product is CASSPWTSTSDTQYF. The whole variable domain, filled in from reference TRBV7-2 and TRBJ2-3, reads GAGVSQSPSNKVTEKGKDVELRCDPISGHTALYWYRQSLGQGLEFLIYFQGNSAPDKSGLPSDRFSAERTGGSVSTLTIQRTQQEDSAVYLCASSPWTSTSDTQYFGPGTRLTVL.

The genes are TRBV3-1 and TRBJ2-1; 16 nucleotides line up with TRBD2. Germline trimming cut 2 bases from V and 8 bases from J; bases unmatched to any gene: 9. Germline V gene sequence: CDR1 LGHDT, CDR2 YNNKEL (reference sequence). This CDR3 comprises 18 residues. The CDR3: CASSQLGTSGRAEYEQFF. The DNA of the CDR3 is TGTGCCAGCAGCCAATTAGGGACTAGCGGGAGGGCCGAATATGAGCAGTTCTTC.

The chain links TRBV29-1 to TRBJ1-4; 9 bases fit TRBD1. The germline V gene encodes CDR1 SQVTM and CDR2 ANQGSEA. V was pared by 5 bases and J by 0 bases, with 4 bases of the junction left unmatched. This CDR3 has 15 amino acids. The CDR3 is CSVYGQGSTNEKLFF. The CDR3 bases are TGCAGCGTTTATGGACAGGGGTCAACTAATGAAAAACTGTTTTTT.

The genes are TRBV20-1 and TRBJ1-3; no definite D call. CDR3 length: 12 amino acids. Germline assignment: CDR1 DFQATT and CDR2 SNEGSKA (reference sequence). The CDR3 sequence: CSVQSLWDTIYF. CDR3 nucleotides: TGCAGCGTACAGTCCTTGTGGGACACCATATATTTT.

This clonotype was seen more than once but under ten times. The chain recombines TRBV20-1 with TRBJ2-7, with 10 positions matching TRBD2. V gave up 3 bases and J gave up 4 bases; unmatched junction bases: 6. The CDR3 loop spans 14 amino acids. Germline V gives CDR1 DFQATT, CDR2 SNEGSKA (reference sequence). CDR3 coding DNA: TGCAGTGCTAGTATAGCGGGAGGTAGATACGAGCAGTACTTC. Amino acid sequence: CSASIAGGRYEQYF.

This clonotype was observed at least ten times. This chain joins TRBV20-1 and TRBJ1-4; perhaps TRBD1 as D (6 bases). Germline loops: CDR1 DFQATT, CDR2 SNEGSKA (reference sequence). The V end was cut by 4 bases, the J end by 4 bases, with 10 bases between. The CDR3 is 13 residues long. CDR3 loop: CSAIRRGNEKLFF. The CDR3 coding sequence is TGCAGTGCTATTCGCAGGGGTAATGAAAAACTGTTTTTT.